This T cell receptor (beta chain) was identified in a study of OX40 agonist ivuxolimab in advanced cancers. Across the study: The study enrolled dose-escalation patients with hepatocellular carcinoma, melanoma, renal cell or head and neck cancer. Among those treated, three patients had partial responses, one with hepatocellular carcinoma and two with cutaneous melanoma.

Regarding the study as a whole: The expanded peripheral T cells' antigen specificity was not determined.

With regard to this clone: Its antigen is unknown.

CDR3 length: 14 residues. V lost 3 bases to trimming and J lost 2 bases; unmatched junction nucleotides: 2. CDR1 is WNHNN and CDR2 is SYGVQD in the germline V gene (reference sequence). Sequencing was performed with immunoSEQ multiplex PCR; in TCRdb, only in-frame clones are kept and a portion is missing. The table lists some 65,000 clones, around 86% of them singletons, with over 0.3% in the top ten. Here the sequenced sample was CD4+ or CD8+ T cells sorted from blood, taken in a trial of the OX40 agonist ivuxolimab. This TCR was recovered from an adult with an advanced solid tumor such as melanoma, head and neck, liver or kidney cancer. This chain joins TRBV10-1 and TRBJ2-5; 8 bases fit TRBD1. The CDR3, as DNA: TGCGCCAGCAGTGATAGGACAGGGCAAGAGACCCAGTACTTC. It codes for CASSDRTGQETQYF.